The next 7 T cell receptor beta chains were all read from a single sample in a study of T cell changes during pregnancy in multiple sclerosis. Assay: immunoSEQ multiplex PCR; the TCRdb copy retains only in-frame clones and omits some. Of 40,000 to 50,000 clones in the sample, approximately 94% were seen once. Sequences were derived from CD8+ T cells from peripheral blood mononuclear cells, sampled in the first trimester of pregnancy. Receptor source: a female donor with multiple sclerosis, enrolled in a pregnancy study.

The chain recombines TRBV27 with TRBJ2-3; 13 bases fit TRBD2. CDR1 and CDR2 (germline): MNHEY, SMNVEV (reference sequence). J lost 4 bases, V lost 8 bases, and 12 bases had no gene match. The CDR3 spans 17 residues. The CDR3 loop reads CASQGLAGKEAADTQYF. DNA of the CDR3: TGTGCCAGCCAGGGACTAGCGGGAAAGGAAGCCGCAGATACGCAGTATTTT.

V usage is TRBV4-1 and J usage is TRBJ2-7; tentative D call: TRBD1 (6 bases). The CDR3 length is 15 residues. Germline V CDR1 and CDR2: MGHRA, YSYEKL. The V and J ends lost 4 bases and 0 bases respectively, with 13 bases between them. CDR3 coding DNA: TGCGCCAGCAGCCCAAGTCAGGGGAGCTCCTACGAGCAGTACTTC. Translating it yields CASSPSQGSSYEQYF.

V gene TRBV28 combines with J gene TRBJ2-7, with 12 positions matching TRBD1. This CDR3 comprises 16 residues. The trim removed 5 bases at V and 5 bases at J, leaving 10 bases unmatched. Germline values: CDR1 MDHEN, CDR2 SYDVKM. CDR3 DNA: TGTGCCAGCAGTCCACTCTCCGGGACAGGGGGCCACGAGCAGTACTTC. This codes for CASSPLSGTGGHEQYF.

The chain uses TRBV27 and TRBJ2-7, with D perhaps matching TRBD1 (5 bases). The CDR3 contains 11 residues. CDR1 MNHEY and CDR2 SMNVEV come from the germline V gene (reference sequence). Trimming took 5 bases from V and 6 from J, leaving 8 bases between them. CDR3 sequence reads: CASSRGTEQYF. CDR3 coding DNA: TGTGCCAGCAGTAGGGGTACCGAGCAGTACTTC.

V is TRBV7-2 and J is TRBJ2-3, with D possibly being TRBD2 (7 bases). This CDR3 is 18 amino acids long. The germline gives CDR1 SGHTA, CDR2 FQGNSA. V shed 3 bases and J shed 2 bases, with 21 bases lying between them. The CDR3 sequence: CASSFSGPRGRDTDTQYF. CDR3 bases: TGTGCCAGCAGCTTCTCTGGGCCGCGGGGGCGGGACACAGATACGCAGTATTTT.

The chain links TRBV6-4 to TRBJ2-1; 14 bases are a match to TRBD2. J was trimmed by 7 bases and V by 2 bases; bases with no gene match: 7. From germline, CDR1 is MRHNA and CDR2 SNTAGT. The CDR3 is 17 amino acids. The CDR3 spells CASSDAPTSGGANEQFF. CDR3 nucleotide sequence: TGTGCCAGCAGTGACGCTCCGACTAGCGGGGGGGCTAATGAGCAGTTCTTC.

The chain recombines TRBV19 with TRBJ2-1; 7 nucleotides align to TRBD2. Germline lookup yields CDR1 LNHDA and CDR2 SQIVND (reference sequence). V was clipped by 2 bases and J by 3 bases; unmatched bases: 10. The CDR3 consists of 17 residues. The CDR3 protein is CASSINSAGFLYNEQFF. As DNA, the CDR3 is TGTGCCAGTAGTATAAATTCAGCGGGGTTCCTCTACAATGAGCAGTTCTTC.